This TCR beta chain is from a study of TIL therapy for anti-PD-1-resistant metastatic lung cancer. Time point: pre-treatment sample, taken before nivolumab and TIL therapy. Pleural nodules or supraclavicular lymph nodes made up most of the excised metastases sampled. The libraries were made with immunoSEQ v3. Sequencing was performed with immunoSEQ multiplex PCR; in TCRdb, only in-frame clones are kept and a portion is missing. The profile covers roughly 2,400 clones, with roughly 73% appearing a single time and around 17% taken by the ten largest. V was shortened by 5 bases and J by 8 bases, with 16 bases between the two germline ends. CDR3 length equals 14 residues. Germline lookup yields CDR1 SGHVS and CDR2 FNYEAQ.

The starting material was tumor tissue, obtained at baseline. The sequence was collected from a person aged 25 to 79 with non-small cell lung cancer. Some clones in this sample may be carry-over from other donors' samples. J is TRBJ2-1 and V is TRBV7-6, with D unclear. The DNA of the CDR3 is TGTGCCAGCAGCCCCGCTCTAGTAGTCGATGAGCAGTTCTTC. This gives the protein CASSPALVVDEQFF.